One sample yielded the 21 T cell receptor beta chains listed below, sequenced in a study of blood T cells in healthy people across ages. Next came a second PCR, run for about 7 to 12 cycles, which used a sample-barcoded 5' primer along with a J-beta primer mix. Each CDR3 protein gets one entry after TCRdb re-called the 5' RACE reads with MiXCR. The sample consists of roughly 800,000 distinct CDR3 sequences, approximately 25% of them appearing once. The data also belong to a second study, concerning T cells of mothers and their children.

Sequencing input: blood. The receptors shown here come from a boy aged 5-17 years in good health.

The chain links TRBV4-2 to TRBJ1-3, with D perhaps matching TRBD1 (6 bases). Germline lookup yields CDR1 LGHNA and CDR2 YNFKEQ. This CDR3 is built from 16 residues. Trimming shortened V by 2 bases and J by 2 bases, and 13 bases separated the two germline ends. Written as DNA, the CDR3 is TGTGCCAGCAGCCAATGGACCGGGGGGCCTGGAAACACCATATATTTT. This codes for CASSQWTGGPGNTIYF.

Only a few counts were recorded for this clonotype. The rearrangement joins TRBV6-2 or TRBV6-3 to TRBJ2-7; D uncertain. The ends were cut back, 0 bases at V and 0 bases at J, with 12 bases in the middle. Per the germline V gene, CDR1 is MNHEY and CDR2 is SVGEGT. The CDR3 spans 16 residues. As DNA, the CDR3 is TGTGCCAGCAGTTACTCGAGTCGGAGACTCTCCTACGAGCAGTACTTC. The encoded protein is CASSYSSRRLSYEQYF.

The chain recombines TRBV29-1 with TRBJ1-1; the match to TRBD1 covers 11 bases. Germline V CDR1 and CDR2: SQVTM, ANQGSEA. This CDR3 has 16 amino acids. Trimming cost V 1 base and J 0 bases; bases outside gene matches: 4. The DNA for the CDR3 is TGCAGCGTTGAAGGGGACAGGGGGACCATGAACACTGAAGCTTTCTTT. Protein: CSVEGDRGTMNTEAFF.

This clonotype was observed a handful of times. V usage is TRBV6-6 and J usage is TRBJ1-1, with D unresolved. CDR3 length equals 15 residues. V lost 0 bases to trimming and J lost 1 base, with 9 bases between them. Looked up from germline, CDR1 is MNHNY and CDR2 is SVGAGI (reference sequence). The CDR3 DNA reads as TGTGCCAGCAGTTACTCTGCGGGAGAGAACACTGAAGCTTTCTTT. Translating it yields CASSYSAGENTEAFF.

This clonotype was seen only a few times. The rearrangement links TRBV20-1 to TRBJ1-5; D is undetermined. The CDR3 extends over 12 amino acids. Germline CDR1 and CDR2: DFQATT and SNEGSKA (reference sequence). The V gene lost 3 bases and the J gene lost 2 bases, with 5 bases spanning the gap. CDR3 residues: CSASSRNQPQHF. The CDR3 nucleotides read TGCAGTGCTAGCAGTCGCAATCAGCCCCAGCATTTT.

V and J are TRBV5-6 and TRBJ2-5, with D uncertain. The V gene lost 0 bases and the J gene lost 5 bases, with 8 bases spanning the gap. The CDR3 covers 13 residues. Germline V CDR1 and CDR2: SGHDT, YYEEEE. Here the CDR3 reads CASSLDVGETQYF. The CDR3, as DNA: TGTGCCAGCAGCTTGGATGTGGGGGAGACCCAGTACTTC.

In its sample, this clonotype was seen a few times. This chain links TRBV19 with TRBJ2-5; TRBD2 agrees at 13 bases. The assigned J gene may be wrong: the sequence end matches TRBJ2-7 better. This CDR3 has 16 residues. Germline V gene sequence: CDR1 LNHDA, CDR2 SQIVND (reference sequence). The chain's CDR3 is CASSISGLAGENEQYF. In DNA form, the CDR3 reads TGTGCCAGTAGTATCTCTGGACTAGCGGGAGAGAACGAGCAGTACTTC.

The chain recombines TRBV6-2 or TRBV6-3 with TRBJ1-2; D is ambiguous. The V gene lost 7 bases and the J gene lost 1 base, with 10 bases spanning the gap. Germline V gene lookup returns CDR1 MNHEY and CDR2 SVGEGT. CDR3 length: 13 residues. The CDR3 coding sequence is TGTGCCAGCAATCGCGACGGTAACTATGGCTACACCTTC. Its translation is CASNRDGNYGYTF.

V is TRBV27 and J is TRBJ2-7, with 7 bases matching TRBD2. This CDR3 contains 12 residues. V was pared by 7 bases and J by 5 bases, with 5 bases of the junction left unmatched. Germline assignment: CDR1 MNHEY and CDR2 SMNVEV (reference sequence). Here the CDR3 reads CASISGGDEQYF. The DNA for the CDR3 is TGTGCCAGCATTTCGGGAGGAGACGAGCAGTACTTC.

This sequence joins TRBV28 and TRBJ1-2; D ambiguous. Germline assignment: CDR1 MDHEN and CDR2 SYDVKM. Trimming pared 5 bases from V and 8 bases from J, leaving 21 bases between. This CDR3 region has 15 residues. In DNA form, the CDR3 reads TGTGCCAGCAGTACCCGACCCGGGCCTCCTCGGGGCTACACCTTC. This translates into CASSTRPGPPRGYTF.

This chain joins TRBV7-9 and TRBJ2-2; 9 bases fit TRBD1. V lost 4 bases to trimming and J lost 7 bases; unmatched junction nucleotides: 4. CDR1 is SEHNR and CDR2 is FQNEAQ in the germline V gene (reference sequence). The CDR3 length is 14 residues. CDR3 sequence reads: CASSSTGGHGELFF. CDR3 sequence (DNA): TGTGCCAGCAGCTCCACAGGGGGCCACGGGGAGCTGTTTTTT.

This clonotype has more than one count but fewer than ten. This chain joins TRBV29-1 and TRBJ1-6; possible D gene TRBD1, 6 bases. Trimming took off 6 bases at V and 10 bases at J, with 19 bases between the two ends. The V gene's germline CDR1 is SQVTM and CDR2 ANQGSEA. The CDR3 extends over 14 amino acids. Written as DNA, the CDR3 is TGCAGCGTGGAAACAGGGTCAAGTGACTCACCCCTCCACTTT. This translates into CSVETGSSDSPLHF.

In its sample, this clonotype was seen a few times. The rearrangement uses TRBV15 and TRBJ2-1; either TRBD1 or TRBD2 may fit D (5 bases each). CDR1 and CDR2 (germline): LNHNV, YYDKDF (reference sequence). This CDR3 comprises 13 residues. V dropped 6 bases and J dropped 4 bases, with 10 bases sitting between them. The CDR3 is CATRGDDYNEQFF. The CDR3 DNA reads TGTGCCACCAGAGGGGACGATTACAATGAGCAGTTCTTC.

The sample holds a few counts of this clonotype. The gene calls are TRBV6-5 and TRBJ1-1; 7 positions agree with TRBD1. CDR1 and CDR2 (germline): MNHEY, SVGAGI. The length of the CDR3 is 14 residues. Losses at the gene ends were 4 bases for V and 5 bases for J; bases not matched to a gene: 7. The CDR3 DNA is TGTGCCAGCAGTTCACAGACAGGGAAGACTGAAGCTTTCTTT. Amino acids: CASSSQTGKTEAFF.

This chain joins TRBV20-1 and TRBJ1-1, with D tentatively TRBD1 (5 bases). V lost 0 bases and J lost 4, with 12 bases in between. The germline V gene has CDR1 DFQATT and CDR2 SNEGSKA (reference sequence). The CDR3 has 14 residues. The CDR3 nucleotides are TGCAGTGCTAGAGATGACAGCCGGATCACTGAAGCTTTCTTT. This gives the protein CSARDDSRITEAFF.

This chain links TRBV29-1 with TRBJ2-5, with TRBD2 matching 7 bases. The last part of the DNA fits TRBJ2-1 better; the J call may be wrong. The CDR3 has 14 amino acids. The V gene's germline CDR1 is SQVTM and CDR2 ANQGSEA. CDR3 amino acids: CSGANRLADNEQFF. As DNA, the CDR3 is TGCAGCGGAGCAAATCGGCTAGCGGACAATGAGCAGTTCTTC.

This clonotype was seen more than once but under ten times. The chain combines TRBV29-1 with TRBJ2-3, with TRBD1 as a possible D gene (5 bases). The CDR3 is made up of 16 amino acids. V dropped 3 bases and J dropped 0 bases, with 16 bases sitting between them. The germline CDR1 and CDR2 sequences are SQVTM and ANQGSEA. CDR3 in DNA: TGCAGCGTTGAGGCAGGTACAGGCGATAGCACAGATACGCAGTATTTT. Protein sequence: CSVEAGTGDSTDTQYF.

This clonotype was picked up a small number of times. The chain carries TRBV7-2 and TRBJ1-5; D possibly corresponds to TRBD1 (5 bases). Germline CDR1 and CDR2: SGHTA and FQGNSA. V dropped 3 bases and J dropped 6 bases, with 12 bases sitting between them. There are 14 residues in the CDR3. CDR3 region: CASSFRSRAQPQHF. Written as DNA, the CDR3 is TGTGCCAGCAGCTTTAGGAGCAGGGCTCAGCCCCAGCATTTT.

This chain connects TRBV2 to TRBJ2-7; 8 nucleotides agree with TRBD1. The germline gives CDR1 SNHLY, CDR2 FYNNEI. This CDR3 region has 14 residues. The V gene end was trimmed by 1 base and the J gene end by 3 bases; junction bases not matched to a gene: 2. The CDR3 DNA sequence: TGTGCCAGCAGTGAAGGGGGACAGGACTACGAGCAGTACTTC. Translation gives CASSEGGQDYEQYF.

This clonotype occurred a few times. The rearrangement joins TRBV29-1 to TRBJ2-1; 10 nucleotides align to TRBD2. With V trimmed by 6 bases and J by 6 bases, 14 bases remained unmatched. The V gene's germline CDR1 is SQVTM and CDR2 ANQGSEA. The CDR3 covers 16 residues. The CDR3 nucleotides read TGCAGCGTGACCGGCGGCCTAGCGGGAGTTGGCAATGAGCAGTTCTTC. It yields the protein CSVTGGLAGVGNEQFF.

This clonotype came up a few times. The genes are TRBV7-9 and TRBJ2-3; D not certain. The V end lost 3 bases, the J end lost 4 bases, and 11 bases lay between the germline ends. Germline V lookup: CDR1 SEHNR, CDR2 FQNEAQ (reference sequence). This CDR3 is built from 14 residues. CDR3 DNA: TGTGCCAGCAGCTTGATTAGCTCCGCAGATACGCAGTATTTT. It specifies CASSLISSADTQYF.